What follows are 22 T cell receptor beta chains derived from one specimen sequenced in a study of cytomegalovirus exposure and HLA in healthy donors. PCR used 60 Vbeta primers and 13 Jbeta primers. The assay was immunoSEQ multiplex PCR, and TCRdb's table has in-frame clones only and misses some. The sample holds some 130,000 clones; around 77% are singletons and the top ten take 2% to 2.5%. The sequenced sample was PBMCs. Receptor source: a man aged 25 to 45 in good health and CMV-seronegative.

The CDR3 nucleotides are TGTGCCAGCAGTGACCCGGGACAGGGTTATTTCGAGCAGTACTTC. It specifies CASSDPGQGYFEQYF. The chain combines TRBV25-1 with TRBJ2-7; 9 bases are a match to TRBD1. Germline values: CDR1 MGHDK, CDR2 SYGVNS. The CDR3 is 15 amino acids. The junction had 9 bases not matched to a gene; V was cut back by 3 bases and J by 6 bases.

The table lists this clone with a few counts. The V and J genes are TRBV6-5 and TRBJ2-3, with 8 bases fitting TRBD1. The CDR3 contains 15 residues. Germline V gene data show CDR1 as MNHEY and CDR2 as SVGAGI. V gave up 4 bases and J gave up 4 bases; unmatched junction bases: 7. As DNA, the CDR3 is TGTGCCAGCAGTTGGGACAGGTGGAGCGCAGATACGCAGTATTTT. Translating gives CASSWDRWSADTQYF.

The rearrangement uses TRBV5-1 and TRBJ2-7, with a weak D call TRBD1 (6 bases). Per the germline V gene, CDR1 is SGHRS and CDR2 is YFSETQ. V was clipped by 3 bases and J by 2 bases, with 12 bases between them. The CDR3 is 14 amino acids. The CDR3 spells CASSYTTGTYEQYF. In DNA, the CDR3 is TGCGCCAGCAGCTACACGACAGGAACCTACGAGCAGTACTTC.

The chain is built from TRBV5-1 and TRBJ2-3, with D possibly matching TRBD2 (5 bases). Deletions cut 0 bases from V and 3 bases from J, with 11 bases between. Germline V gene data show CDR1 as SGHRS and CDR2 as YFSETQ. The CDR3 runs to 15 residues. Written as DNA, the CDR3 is TGCGCCAGCAGCTTGGCGCGGGCCGGGACAGATACGCAGTATTTT. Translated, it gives CASSLARAGTDTQYF.

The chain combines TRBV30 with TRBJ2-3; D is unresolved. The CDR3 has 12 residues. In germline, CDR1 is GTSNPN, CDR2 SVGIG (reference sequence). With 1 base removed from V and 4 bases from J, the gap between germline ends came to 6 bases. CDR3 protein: CAWSGEPDTQYF. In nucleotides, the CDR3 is TGTGCCTGGAGTGGAGAGCCAGATACGCAGTATTTT.

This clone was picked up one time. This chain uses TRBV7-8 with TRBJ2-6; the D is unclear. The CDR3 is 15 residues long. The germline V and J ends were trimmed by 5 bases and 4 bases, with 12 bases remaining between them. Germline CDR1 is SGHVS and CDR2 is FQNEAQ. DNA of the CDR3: TGTGCCAGCAGCCCTCAGTTCCGCGGGGCCAACGTCCTGACTTTC. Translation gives CASSPQFRGANVLTF.

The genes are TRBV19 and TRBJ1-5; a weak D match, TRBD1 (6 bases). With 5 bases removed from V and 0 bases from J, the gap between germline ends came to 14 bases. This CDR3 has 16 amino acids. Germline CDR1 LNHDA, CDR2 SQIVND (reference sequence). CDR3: CASSLQGALSNQPQHF. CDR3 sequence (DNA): TGTGCCAGTAGTCTACAGGGAGCTCTTAGCAATCAGCCCCAGCATTTT.

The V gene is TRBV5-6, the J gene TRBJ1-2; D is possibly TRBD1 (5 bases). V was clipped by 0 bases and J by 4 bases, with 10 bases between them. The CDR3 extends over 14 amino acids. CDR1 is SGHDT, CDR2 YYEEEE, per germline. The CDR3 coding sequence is TGTGCCAGCAGCTTGGGTTCGACAGCCTATGGCTACACCTTC. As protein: CASSLGSTAYGYTF.

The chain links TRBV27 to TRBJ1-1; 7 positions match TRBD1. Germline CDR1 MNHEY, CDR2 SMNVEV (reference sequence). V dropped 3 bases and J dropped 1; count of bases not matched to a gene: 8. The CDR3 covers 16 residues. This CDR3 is CASSFGTEFSNTEAFF. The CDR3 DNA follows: TGTGCCAGCAGTTTCGGGACAGAGTTTTCGAACACTGAAGCTTTCTTT.

CDR3: CASGRLTTDTQYF. The CDR3 coding sequence is TGTGCCAGCGGCCGACTAACGACAGATACGCAGTATTTT. The J gene is TRBJ2-3, the V gene TRBV11-2, with a weak D call TRBD2 (5 bases). V shed 8 bases and J shed 3 bases, with 12 bases lying between them. CDR1 SGHAT and CDR2 FQNNGV come from the germline V gene. The CDR3 is 13 residues long. Supplemented by reference TRBV11-2 and TRBJ2-3, the full variable domain reads EAGVAQSPRYKIIEKRQSVAFWCNPISGHATLYWYQQILGQGPKLLIQFQNNGVVDDSQLPKDRFSAERLKGVDSTLKIQPAKLEDSAVYLCASGRLTTDTQYFGPGTRLTVL.

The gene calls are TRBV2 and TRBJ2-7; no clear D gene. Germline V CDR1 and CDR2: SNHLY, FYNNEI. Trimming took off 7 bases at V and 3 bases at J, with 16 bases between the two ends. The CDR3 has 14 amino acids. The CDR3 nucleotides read TGTGCCAGCAACACAAGGAGCCTCAGCTACGAGCAGTACTTC. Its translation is CASNTRSLSYEQYF.

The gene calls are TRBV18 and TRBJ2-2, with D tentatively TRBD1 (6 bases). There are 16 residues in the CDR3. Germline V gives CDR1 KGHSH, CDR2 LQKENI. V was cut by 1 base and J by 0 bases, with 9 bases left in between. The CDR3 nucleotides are TGTGCCAGCTCACCACTGGGGGCTACGAACACCGGGGAGCTGTTTTTT. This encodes CASSPLGATNTGELFF.

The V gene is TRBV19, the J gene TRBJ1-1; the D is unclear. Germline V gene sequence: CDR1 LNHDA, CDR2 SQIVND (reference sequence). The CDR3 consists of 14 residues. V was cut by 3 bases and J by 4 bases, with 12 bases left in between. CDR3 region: CASSMWAAATEAFF. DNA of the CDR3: TGTGCCAGTAGTATGTGGGCAGCAGCCACTGAAGCTTTCTTT.

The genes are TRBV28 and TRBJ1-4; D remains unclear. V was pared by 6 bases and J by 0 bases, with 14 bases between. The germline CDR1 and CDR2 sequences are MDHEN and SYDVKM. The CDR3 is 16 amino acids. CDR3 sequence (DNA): TGTGCCAGCAGCCGCCCACATGGAGCAACTAATGAAAAACTGTTTTTT. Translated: CASSRPHGATNEKLFF.

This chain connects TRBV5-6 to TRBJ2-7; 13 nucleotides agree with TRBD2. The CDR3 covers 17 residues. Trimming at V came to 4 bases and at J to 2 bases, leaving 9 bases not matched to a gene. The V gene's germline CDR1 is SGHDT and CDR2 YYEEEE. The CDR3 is CASSAYGLAGVPYEQYF. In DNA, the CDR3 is TGTGCCAGCAGCGCGTACGGACTAGCGGGAGTCCCCTACGAGCAGTACTTC.

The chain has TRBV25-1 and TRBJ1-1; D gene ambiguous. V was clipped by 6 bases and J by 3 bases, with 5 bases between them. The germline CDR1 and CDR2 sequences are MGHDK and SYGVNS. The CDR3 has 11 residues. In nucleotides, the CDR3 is TGTGCCAGCAGGCAGGACACTGAAGCTTTCTTT. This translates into CASRQDTEAFF.

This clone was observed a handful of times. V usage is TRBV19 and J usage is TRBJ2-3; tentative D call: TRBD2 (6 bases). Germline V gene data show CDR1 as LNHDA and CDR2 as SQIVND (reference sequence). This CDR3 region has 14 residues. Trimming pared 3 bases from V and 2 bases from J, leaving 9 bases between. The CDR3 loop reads CASSIGTYTDTQYF. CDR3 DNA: TGTGCCAGTAGTATCGGGACTTACACAGATACGCAGTATTTT.

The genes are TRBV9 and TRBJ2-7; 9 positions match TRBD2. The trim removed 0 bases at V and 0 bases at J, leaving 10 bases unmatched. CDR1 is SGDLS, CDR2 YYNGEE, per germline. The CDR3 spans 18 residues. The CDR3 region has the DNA TGTGCCAGCAGCGTAGATCCAGCGGGAGGCCCCTTCTCCTACGAGCAGTACTTC. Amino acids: CASSVDPAGGPFSYEQYF.

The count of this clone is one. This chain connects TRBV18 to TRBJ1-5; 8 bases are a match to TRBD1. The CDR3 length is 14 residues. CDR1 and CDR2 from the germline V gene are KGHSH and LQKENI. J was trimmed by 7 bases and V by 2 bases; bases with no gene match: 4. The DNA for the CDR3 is TGTGCCAGCTCACCAGACAGGGGCGCCCAGCCCCAGCATTTT. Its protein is CASSPDRGAQPQHF. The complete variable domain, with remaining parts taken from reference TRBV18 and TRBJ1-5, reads NAGVMQNPRHLVRRRGQEARLRCSPMKGHSHVYWYRQLPEEGLKFMVYLQKENIIDESGMPKERFSAEFPKEGPSILRIQQVVRGDSAAYFCASSPDRGAQPQHFGDGTRLSIL.

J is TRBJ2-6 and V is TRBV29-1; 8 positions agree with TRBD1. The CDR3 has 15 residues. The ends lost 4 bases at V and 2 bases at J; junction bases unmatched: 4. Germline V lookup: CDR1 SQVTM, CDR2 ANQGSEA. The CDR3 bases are TGCAGCGTTGGGACAGGGTATGCTGGGGCCAACGTCCTGACTTTC. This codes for CSVGTGYAGANVLTF.

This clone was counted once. The CDR3 sequence is CASSSLTSFEQYF. The CDR3 nucleotides read TGTGCCAGCAGCTCCTTGACTAGTTTCGAGCAGTACTTC. V and J are TRBV7-6 and TRBJ2-7, with a weak D call TRBD2 (6 bases). Trimming removed 4 bases at V and 6 bases at J, with 13 bases between. Germline lookup yields CDR1 SGHVS and CDR2 FNYEAQ. CDR3 length: 13 amino acids.

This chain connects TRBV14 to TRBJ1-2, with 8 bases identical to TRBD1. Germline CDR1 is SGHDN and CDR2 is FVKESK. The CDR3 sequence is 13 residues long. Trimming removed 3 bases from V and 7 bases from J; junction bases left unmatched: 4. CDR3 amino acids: CASSQDRVGGYTF. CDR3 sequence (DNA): TGTGCCAGCAGCCAGGACAGGGTTGGTGGCTACACCTTC.